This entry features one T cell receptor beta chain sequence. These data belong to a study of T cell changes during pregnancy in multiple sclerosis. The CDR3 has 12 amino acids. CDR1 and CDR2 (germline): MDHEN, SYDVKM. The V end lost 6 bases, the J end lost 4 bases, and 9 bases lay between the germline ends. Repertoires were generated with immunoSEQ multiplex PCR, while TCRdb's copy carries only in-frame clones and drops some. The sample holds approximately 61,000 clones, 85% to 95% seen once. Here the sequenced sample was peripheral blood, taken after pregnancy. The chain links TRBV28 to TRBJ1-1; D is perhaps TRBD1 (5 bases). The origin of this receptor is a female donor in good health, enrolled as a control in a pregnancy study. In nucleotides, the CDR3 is TGTGCCAGCAGAGGAGACAGCACTGAAGCTTTCTTT. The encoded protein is CASRGDSTEAFF.